This T cell receptor (beta chain) was sequenced in a study of blood T cells in healthy people across ages. V was trimmed by 0 bases and J by 3 bases, leaving 20 bases between them. Per the germline V gene, CDR1 is SGDLS and CDR2 is YYNGEE. The CDR3 spans 18 residues. This clonotype was seen a handful of times. The antigen remains undetermined. General study findings and limits: It was not possible, with unsorted PBMCs, to conclusively compare naive and antigen-experienced cells.

Whenever a sample was processed, at least 6 million PBMCs were isolated. Through a sample-barcoded 5' primer and a J-beta primer mix, a second PCR was run for roughly 7 to 11 cycles. TCRdb independently ran MiXCR on the 5' RACE reads; one entry per CDR3 protein. The data hold around 1,000,000 distinct CDR3 sequences, with 20% to 25% observed a single time. The same data also contributed to another study, on T cells of mothers and their children.

This clonotype originated in a girl aged 2-10 years in good health. Source material: blood. The rearrangement joins TRBV9 to TRBJ2-3; possibly TRBD2 for D (6 bases). The CDR3 region is CASSVGTWADGGTDTQYF. The CDR3 DNA sequence: TGTGCCAGCAGCGTAGGGACGTGGGCGGATGGAGGGACAGATACGCAGTATTTT.